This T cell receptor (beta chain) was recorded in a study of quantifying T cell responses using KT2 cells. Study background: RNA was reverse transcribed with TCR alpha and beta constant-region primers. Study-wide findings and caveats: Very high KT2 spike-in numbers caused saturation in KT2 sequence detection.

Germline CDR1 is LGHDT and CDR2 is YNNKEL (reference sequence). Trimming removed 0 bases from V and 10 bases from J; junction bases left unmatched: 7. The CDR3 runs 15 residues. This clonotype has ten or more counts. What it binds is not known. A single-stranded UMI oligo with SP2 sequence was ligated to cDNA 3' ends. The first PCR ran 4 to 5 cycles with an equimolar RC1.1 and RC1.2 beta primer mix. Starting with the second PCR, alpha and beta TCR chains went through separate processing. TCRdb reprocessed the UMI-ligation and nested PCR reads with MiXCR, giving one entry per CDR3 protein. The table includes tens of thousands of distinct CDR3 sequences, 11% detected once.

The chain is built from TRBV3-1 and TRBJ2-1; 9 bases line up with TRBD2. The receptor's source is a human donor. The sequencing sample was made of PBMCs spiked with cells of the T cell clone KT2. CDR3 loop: CASSQDGGGAQEQFF. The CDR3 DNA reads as TGTGCCAGCAGCCAAGACGGCGGGGGGGCCCAAGAGCAGTTCTTC.